The 27 T cell receptor beta chains presented below share a single source sample, sequenced in a study of T-cell reconstitution after alpha-beta-depleted transplantation in children. Construction of the TCRbeta library involved unique molecular identifiers. Using its own MiXCR run on the PCR reads, TCRdb lists one record per CDR3 protein. The table has fewer than 550,000 distinct CDR3 sequences, about a tenth seen once. The input for sequencing was PBMCs from the stem cell graft donor, taken from the stem cell graft. The receptors come from a human donor who donated a stem cell graft to a child with acute myeloid leukemia.

The rearrangement joins TRBV5-1 to TRBJ2-5; 7 bases line up with TRBD1. The CDR3 is 12 amino acids. V gave up 7 bases and J gave up 4 bases; unmatched junction bases: 4. Germline CDR1 is SGHRS and CDR2 is YFSETQ. The CDR3 coding sequence is TGCGCCAGCCAGGGGGTCGGAGAGACCCAGTACTTC. This translates into CASQGVGETQYF.

This chain joins TRBV27 and TRBJ2-1; a possible D gene is TRBD1 (5 bases). V dropped 9 bases and J dropped 1 base, with 16 bases sitting between them. The V gene's germline CDR1 is MNHEY and CDR2 SMNVEV (reference sequence). CDR3 size: 15 residues. CDR3 region: CASSPDSFSYNEQFF. Written as DNA, the CDR3 is TGTGCCAGTTCACCAGACAGTTTTTCCTACAATGAGCAGTTCTTC.

The V and J genes are TRBV15 and TRBJ2-3; possible D gene TRBD2, 5 bases. The CDR3 has 17 residues. CDR1 and CDR2 from the germline V gene are LNHNV and YYDKDF (reference sequence). V lost 3 bases and J lost 1, with 17 bases in between. DNA of the CDR3: TGTGCCACCAGCAGTGAGTATCCGGGAATCGGCACAGATACGCAGTATTTT. Amino acids: CATSSEYPGIGTDTQYF.

In this sample, this clonotype turned up many times. The chain links TRBV18 to TRBJ2-7; a weak D match, TRBD1 (5 bases). The CDR3 loop spans 13 amino acids. Germline loops: CDR1 KGHSH, CDR2 LQKENI. Trimming shortened V by 1 base and J by 1 base, and 5 bases separated the two germline ends. Here the CDR3 DNA reads TGTGCCAGCTCACCACAGGGGTCCTACGAGCAGTACGTC. Translated: CASSPQGSYEQYV.

The chain has TRBV25-1 and TRBJ2-5; D assignment may be TRBD1 or TRBD2 (6 bases each). The V gene's germline CDR1 is MGHDK and CDR2 SYGVNS. The CDR3 contains 16 residues. V lost 6 bases and J lost 1, with 18 bases in between. The DNA of the CDR3 is TGTGCCAGCAGCAGTAGCCCGGGGGCGGGCCAAGAGACCCAGTACTTC. It is translated as CASSSSPGAGQETQYF.

This chain links TRBV6-8 with TRBJ2-6; either TRBD1 or TRBD2 may supply D (5 bases each). From germline, CDR1 is MNHGY and CDR2 SAAAGT. The CDR3 extends over 18 amino acids. V was cut by 8 bases and J by 6 bases, with 26 bases left in between. The CDR3 protein is CASVLPGPPFRAANVLTF. The CDR3 DNA is TGTGCCAGCGTGTTGCCGGGACCTCCATTTAGGGCGGCCAACGTCCTGACTTTC.

This clonotype was observed a handful of times. J is TRBJ2-1 and V is TRBV18; D unresolved. Germline V gene data show CDR1 as KGHSH and CDR2 as LQKENI. CDR3 length equals 13 residues. V lost 2 bases to trimming and J lost 9 bases, with 11 bases between them. In nucleotides, the CDR3 is TGTGCCAGCTCACCATCGAGCACTGCTGAGCAGTTCTTC. Amino acids: CASSPSSTAEQFF.

This clonotype was seen at least ten times. The chain joins TRBV6-2 or TRBV6-3 to TRBJ2-5; the match to TRBD1 covers 10 bases. V dropped 2 bases and J dropped 5; count of bases not matched to a gene: 26. From germline, CDR1 is MNHEY and CDR2 SVGEGT. The CDR3 spans 22 residues. CDR3 in amino acids: CASSYIVPTGGKVPPDGETQYF. CDR3 nucleotide sequence: TGTGCCAGCAGTTACATCGTTCCGACAGGGGGCAAAGTACCCCCAGATGGGGAGACCCAGTACTTC.

The table lists this clonotype with a few counts. The chain carries TRBV7-2 and TRBJ1-1; TRBD1 matches 9 bases. The CDR3 loop spans 16 amino acids. Trimming at V came to 5 bases and at J to 4 bases, leaving 11 bases not matched to a gene. CDR1 is SGHTA and CDR2 is FQGNSA in the germline V gene. The CDR3 spells CASSPRQGGMTTEAFF. The CDR3 bases are TGTGCCAGCAGCCCCAGACAGGGGGGTATGACCACTGAAGCTTTCTTT.

The V call is TRBV3-1, the J call TRBJ2-7; D remains unclear. Germline lookup yields CDR1 LGHDT and CDR2 YNNKEL (reference sequence). The CDR3 is 13 amino acids. Trimming shortened V by 1 base and J by 2 bases, and 6 bases separated the two germline ends. The CDR3 region is CASSQAAAYEQYF. CDR3 nucleotide sequence: TGTGCCAGCAGCCAAGCGGCAGCCTACGAGCAGTACTTC.

This chain uses TRBV20-1 with TRBJ1-4; D is possibly TRBD1 (6 bases). Trimming pared 3 bases from V and 8 bases from J, leaving 19 bases between. The CDR3 totals 15 residues. Germline loops: CDR1 DFQATT, CDR2 SNEGSKA (reference sequence). CDR3 region: CSASPQGGGLEKLFF. CDR3 coding DNA: TGCAGTGCTAGTCCTCAGGGCGGGGGCCTGGAAAAACTGTTTTTT.

The chain recombines TRBV7-8 with TRBJ2-1; no reliable D call. CDR1 and CDR2 (germline): SGHVS, FQNEAQ. The CDR3 runs to 14 residues. Trimming stripped 2 bases from V and 7 bases from J, with 12 bases between. The CDR3 coding sequence is TGTGCCAGCAGCTTATCACGTATCCTAAATGAGCAGTTCTTC. Translation gives CASSLSRILNEQFF.

This chain joins TRBV27 and TRBJ1-6, with 7 bases matching TRBD1. Losses at the gene ends were 5 bases for V and 3 bases for J; bases not matched to a gene: 4. The CDR3 has 15 residues. Germline-derived CDR1 and CDR2 are MNHEY and SMNVEV (reference sequence). The CDR3 region is CASSINRGYNSPLHF. The CDR3 DNA follows: TGTGCCAGCAGTATAAACAGGGGCTATAATTCACCCCTCCACTTT.

This sequence joins TRBV12-3 or TRBV12-4 and TRBJ1-3; D not certain. The length of the CDR3 is 12 residues. Trimming stripped 5 bases from V and 11 bases from J, with 13 bases between. CDR3 amino acids: CASSPWADAIYF. The CDR3 coding sequence is TGTGCCAGCAGTCCCTGGGCGGACGCCATATATTTT.

This clonotype was seen more than once but under ten times. This chain connects TRBV29-1 to TRBJ2-2, with D unresolved. From germline, CDR1 is SQVTM and CDR2 ANQGSEA. Trimming shortened V by 4 bases and J by 2 bases, and 8 bases separated the two germline ends. The CDR3 extends over 13 amino acids. The CDR3 region has the DNA TGCAGCGTTGTTGGCATAAACACCGGGGAGCTGTTTTTT. Protein product: CSVVGINTGELFF.

This clonotype was seen a few times. The chain joins TRBV6-5 to TRBJ2-5, with D tentatively TRBD1 (6 bases). Germline loops: CDR1 MNHEY, CDR2 SVGAGI. The CDR3 covers 15 residues. Trimming stripped 0 bases from V and 6 bases from J, with 14 bases between. The CDR3 protein is CASSYSTGGRKTQYF. CDR3 nucleotide sequence: TGTGCCAGCAGTTACTCGACAGGAGGCCGTAAGACCCAGTACTTC.

The rearrangement links TRBV12-3 or TRBV12-4 to TRBJ2-7, with 14 bases aligning to TRBD2. The trim removed 6 bases at V and 6 bases at J, leaving 7 bases unmatched. This CDR3 is 15 amino acids long. The CDR3 nucleotides read TGTGCCAGCAGGCCGGGACTAGCGGGAGTTTTCGAGCAGTACTTC. It translates to CASRPGLAGVFEQYF.

This clonotype has more than one count but fewer than ten. CDR3 DNA: TGTGCCAGCAGTCCGACTAGGCGGACCTATGGCTACACCTTC. It encodes CASSPTRRTYGYTF. This chain connects TRBV12-3 or TRBV12-4 to TRBJ1-2, with unresolved D. This CDR3 is 14 amino acids long. V lost 5 bases, J lost 4 bases, and 14 bases lay in between.

The table lists this clonotype with a few counts. The CDR3 DNA reads TGCAGTGGGAACAGGGGGCGTAGCAAAAACATTCAGTACTTC. Residues: CSGNRGRSKNIQYF. V and J are TRBV20-1 and TRBJ2-4; TRBD1 matches 9 bases. Trimming removed 7 bases from V and 3 bases from J; junction bases left unmatched: 7. The CDR3 has 14 residues. Germline V gene lookup returns CDR1 DFQATT and CDR2 SNEGSKA (reference sequence).

The table lists this clonotype with a count of one. The V gene is TRBV5-1, the J gene TRBJ1-1, with D tentatively TRBD1 (5 bases). CDR3 length equals 14 residues. CDR1 is SGHRS and CDR2 is YFSETQ in the germline V gene. Trimming took off 6 bases at V and 5 bases at J, with 17 bases between the two ends. CDR3 loop: CASTPLGGGTEAFF. For the CDR3, the DNA is TGCGCCAGCACCCCCCTCGGCGGGGGTACTGAAGCTTTCTTT.

This clonotype turned up a few times. One junction end disagrees with the germline gene, perhaps due to a read error. This chain links TRBV7-7 with TRBJ2-5; 9 bases map to TRBD1. Germline V CDR1 and CDR2: SSHAT, FNYEAQ (reference sequence). The CDR3 is 15 amino acids. The CDR3 is CASSVRQGVRETQYF. The CDR3 bases are TGTGCTAGCAGCGTACGACAGGGGGTTCGGGAGACCCAGTACTTC. Complete variable domain (other parts from reference TRBV7-7 and TRBJ2-5): GAGVSQSPRYKVTKRGQDVTLRCDPISSHATLYWYQQALGQGPEFLTYFNYEAQPDKSGLPSDRFSAERPEGSISTLTIQRTEQRDSAMYRCASSVRQGVRETQYFGPGTRLLVL.

The rearrangement links TRBV29-1 to TRBJ2-1; 7 bases align to TRBD1. Unmatched junction bases numbered 9, after V lost 7 bases and J lost 6 bases. The CDR3 is 13 residues long. CDR1 is SQVTM, CDR2 ANQGSEA, per germline. CDR3 in amino acids: CSDLTGEVNEQFF. In DNA, the CDR3 is TGCAGCGACTTAACAGGGGAAGTCAATGAGCAGTTCTTC.

This clonotype has just a few counts. V gene TRBV20-1 combines with J gene TRBJ2-7, with 12 bases that match TRBD2. Per germline, CDR1 DFQATT and CDR2 SNEGSKA (reference sequence). This CDR3 is built from 15 residues. V dropped 3 bases and J dropped 2; count of bases not matched to a gene: 5. CDR3 sequence (DNA): TGCAGTGCTAGGGCGACTAGCGGGAGAGCCTACGAGCAGTACTTC. The encoded protein is CSARATSGRAYEQYF.

This clonotype showed up just a few times. CDR3 DNA sequence: TGCAGCGTCGGGGGGGCCCCGGGGAATGAGCAGTTCTTC. This encodes CSVGGAPGNEQFF. The chain links TRBV29-1 to TRBJ2-1; 8 bases map to TRBD2. Looked up from germline, CDR1 is SQVTM and CDR2 is ANQGSEA. The CDR3 contains 13 residues. J lost 7 bases, V lost 6 bases, and 8 bases had no gene match.

This clonotype has ten or more counts. Here the CDR3 DNA reads TGCAGTGCTAAACCGGGCCGACAGCCAGATACGCAGTATTTT. The encoded protein is CSAKPGRQPDTQYF. J is TRBJ2-3 and V is TRBV20-1; a possible D gene is TRBD1 (5 bases). The CDR3 contains 14 residues. V lost 4 bases and J lost 4, with 15 bases in between. Per the germline V gene, CDR1 is DFQATT and CDR2 is SNEGSKA (reference sequence).

CDR3: CSVVTGPYDNEQFF. In DNA form, the CDR3 reads TGCAGCGTTGTGACAGGGCCTTACGACAATGAGCAGTTCTTC. This chain links TRBV29-1 with TRBJ2-1; TRBD1 agrees at 7 bases. The CDR3 runs to 14 residues. Germline V CDR1 and CDR2: SQVTM, ANQGSEA. Trimming at V came to 4 bases and at J to 5 bases, leaving 8 bases not matched to a gene.

In regard to this clonotype: This CDR3 fails to terminate in the conserved phenylalanine or tryptophan, so it likely reflects a read error. V gene TRBV20-1 combines with J gene TRBJ2-7, with 9 bases lining up with TRBD2. The CDR3 loop spans 15 amino acids. With V trimmed by 3 bases and J by 2 bases, 8 bases remained unmatched. Germline V gene sequence: CDR1 DFQATT, CDR2 SNEGSKA (reference sequence). The CDR3 sequence is CSARKAGGAAYEQYL. CDR3 in DNA: TGCAGTGCTAGGAAAGCGGGAGGCGCCGCCTACGAGCAGTACTTG.